The rows below give T cell receptor beta chains drawn from one sample of a study of T cell responses to AZD1222 COVID-19 vaccine. Sequenced by immunoSEQ multiplex PCR; TCRdb stores in-frame clones only, minus some. The table records 120,000 or so clones, 90% of them present only once. Sequences were derived from peripheral blood, sampled on day 0 of MenACWY control vaccination. These receptors originate from an adult in good health. CDR3s include the opening cysteine and the closing phenylalanine or tryptophan. The order of the fields is J gene, clone size, D gene, CDR3 length, V gene, CDR3 protein, CDR3 DNA. D genes are given only for firm matches. The size field is filled for only some rows; it gives once, few, many or a size class.

J gene: TRBJ1-5
clone size: -
D gene: -
CDR3 length: 14
V gene: TRBV5-4
CDR3 protein: CASSLRGAGRPQHF
CDR3 DNA: TGTGCCAGCAGCCTCAGAGGGGCGGGAAGGCCCCAGCATTTT

J gene: TRBJ1-5
clone size: -
D gene: -
CDR3 length: 14
V gene: TRBV7-2
CDR3 protein: CASSLVLSNQPQHF
CDR3 DNA: TGTGCCAGCAGCTTAGTCCTGAGCAATCAGCCCCAGCATTTT

J gene: TRBJ2-3
clone size: -
D gene: -
CDR3 length: 15
V gene: TRBV18
CDR3 protein: CASHIGQTATDTQYF
CDR3 DNA: TGTGCCAGCCATATTGGACAGACGGCAACAGATACGCAGTATTTT

J gene: TRBJ2-3
clone size: -
D gene: -
CDR3 length: 12
V gene: TRBV10-3
CDR3 protein: CAIRQPADTQYF
CDR3 DNA: TGTGCCATCAGACAGCCGGCAGATACGCAGTATTTT

J gene: TRBJ2-4
clone size: -
D gene: -
CDR3 length: 15
V gene: TRBV19
CDR3 protein: CASSADREGGNIQYF
CDR3 DNA: TGTGCCAGTAGTGCCGACAGGGAGGGGGGAAACATTCAGTACTTC

J gene: TRBJ2-1
clone size: -
D gene: -
CDR3 length: 16
V gene: TRBV19
CDR3 protein: CASSYSGTPSYNEQFF
CDR3 DNA: TGTGCCAGTAGTTATTCTGGGACGCCTTCCTACAATGAGCAGTTCTTC

J gene: TRBJ2-4
clone size: -
D gene: -
CDR3 length: 14
V gene: TRBV4-3
CDR3 protein: CASSQAGTADIQYF
CDR3 DNA: TGCGCCAGCAGCCAGGCAGGGACCGCGGACATTCAGTACTTC

J gene: TRBJ2-1
clone size: -
D gene: -
CDR3 length: 13
V gene: TRBV3-1/TRBV3-2
CDR3 protein: CASSQDRMGVAFF
CDR3 DNA: TGTGCCAGCAGCCAAGATCGCATGGGAGTGGCGTTCTTC

J gene: TRBJ2-3
clone size: -
D gene: TRBD2
CDR3 length: 16
V gene: TRBV28
CDR3 protein: CASSLSTSGNTDTQYF
CDR3 DNA: TGTGCCAGCAGTTTATCGACTAGCGGGAACACAGATACGCAGTATTTT

J gene: TRBJ1-4
clone size: -
D gene: -
CDR3 length: 16
V gene: TRBV5-6
CDR3 protein: CASSLGTGATNEKLFF
CDR3 DNA: TGTGCCAGCAGCTTAGGGACGGGTGCAACTAATGAAAAACTGTTTTTT

J gene: TRBJ2-5
clone size: few
D gene: TRBD2
CDR3 length: 17
V gene: TRBV28
CDR3 protein: CASSLRRGLAGEETQYF
CDR3 DNA: TGTGCCAGCAGCCTCCGGCGGGGACTAGCGGGAGAAGAGACCCAGTACTTC

J gene: TRBJ2-3
clone size: -
D gene: -
CDR3 length: 12
V gene: TRBV2
CDR3 protein: CASSEITDTQYF
CDR3 DNA: TGTGCCAGCAGTGAAATCACGGATACGCAGTATTTT

J gene: TRBJ1-3
clone size: -
D gene: -
CDR3 length: 16
V gene: TRBV7-9
CDR3 protein: CASSPRWQASGNTIYF
CDR3 DNA: TGTGCCAGCAGCCCGCGGTGGCAGGCCTCTGGAAACACCATATATTTT

J gene: TRBJ1-5
clone size: -
D gene: -
CDR3 length: 14
V gene: TRBV20-1
CDR3 protein: CSASPGQMYQPQHF
CDR3 DNA: TGCAGTGCTAGTCCTGGACAGATGTATCAGCCCCAGCATTTT

J gene: TRBJ2-3
clone size: -
D gene: -
CDR3 length: 14
V gene: TRBV29-1
CDR3 protein: CSVDKNRMMDTQYF
CDR3 DNA: TGCAGCGTCGACAAAAACAGGATGATGGATACGCAGTATTTT